These T cell receptor beta chains were read from a single sample in a study of T cell responses to AZD1222 COVID-19 vaccine. Assay used: immunoSEQ multiplex PCR; TCRdb lists only in-frame clones, some missing. The sample lists 150,000 to 200,000 clones, around nine tenths occurring once. The specimen was peripheral blood, collected 28 days after the second AZD1222 dose. The receptors were gathered from an adult who received the AZD1222 COVID-19 vaccine. The CDR3 runs from the conserved cysteine through the conserved F or W. The D gene is left open where the match is weak. Rows give clone size only sometimes, using once, few, many, or a class for an expanded clone.

TRBV10-1	TRBJ2-7	NA	13	NA	CASSDRFSYEQYF	TGCGCCAGCAGTGACAGGTTCTCCTACGAGCAGTACTTC
TRBV18	TRBJ1-1	NA	13	TRBD1	CASSSGQGVEAFF	TGTGCCAGCTCATCCGGACAGGGTGTGGAAGCTTTCTTT
TRBV2	TRBJ2-1	NA	16	TRBD2	CASSESAGAPYNEQFF	TGTGCCAGCAGTGAATCAGCGGGGGCCCCCTACAATGAGCAGTTCTTC
TRBV6-5	TRBJ1-3	NA	15	NA	CASTLTGNSGNTIYF	TGTGCCAGCACCCTGACAGGAAACTCTGGAAACACCATATATTTT
TRBV24-1	TRBJ2-7	NA	14	TRBD1	CATSEQTGVWEQYF	TGTGCCACCAGTGAACAAACAGGGGTCTGGGAGCAGTACTTC
TRBV7-2	TRBJ1-3	NA	17	TRBD1	CASSLTRQGLSGNTIYF	TGTGCCAGCAGCTTAACGCGACAGGGACTCTCTGGAAACACCATATATTTT
TRBV7-2	TRBJ1-5	few	14	NA	CASSLSVGREPQHF	TGTGCCAGCAGCTTAAGCGTGGGTAGGGAGCCCCAGCATTTT
TRBV11-2	TRBJ1-2	once	15	TRBD1	CASSRGTGNRHGYTF	TGTGCCAGCAGCCGGGGGACAGGGAACCGGCATGGCTACACCTTC
TRBV2	TRBJ2-2	NA	15	TRBD1	CASSARQGSTGELFF	TGTGCCAGCAGTGCTCGACAGGGGTCCACCGGGGAGCTGTTTTTT
TRBV10-3	TRBJ1-2	NA	15	NA	CAISTTGSHDYGYTF	TGTGCCATCAGTACGACAGGTAGTCATGACTATGGCTACACCTTC
TRBV19	TRBJ1-4	NA	13	TRBD1	CASSTQGGEKLFF	TGTGCCAGTAGTACACAGGGGGGTGAAAAACTGTTTTTT
TRBV2	TRBJ1-2	NA	13	TRBD1	CASRATGEQGYTF	TGTGCCAGCAGAGCAACAGGGGAGCAAGGCTACACCTTC
TRBV10-3	TRBJ1-6	NA	15	TRBD1	CAISPRDRDNSPLHF	TGTGCCATCAGTCCCCGGGACAGAGATAATTCACCCCTCCACTTT
TRBV9	TRBJ2-5	NA	15	NA	CASSAEPMGQEPQYF	TGTGCCAGCAGCGCCGAGCCCATGGGACAAGAGCCCCAGTACTTC
TRBV12-3/TRBV12-4	TRBJ2-7	NA	13	NA	CASRRQESYEQYF	TGTGCCAGCAGACGACAGGAATCCTACGAGCAGTACTTC
TRBV3-1/TRBV3-2	TRBJ1-5	NA	17	TRBD1	CARPPGQGKLSNQPQHF	TGTGCCAGACCACCGGGACAGGGGAAACTTAGCAATCAGCCCCAGCATTTT
TRBV7-8	TRBJ2-5	NA	13	NA	CASGDRSAETQYF	TGTGCCAGCGGCGACAGGTCGGCGGAGACCCAGTACTTC
TRBV7-9	TRBJ2-2	NA	17	TRBD2	CASSFFRTSDNTGELFF	TGTGCCAGCAGCTTTTTCCGGACTAGCGATAACACCGGGGAGCTGTTTTTT
TRBV15	TRBJ1-3	NA	18	TRBD1	CATSRQLQGPSSGNTIYF	TGTGCCACCAGCAGACAGTTACAGGGGCCTAGCTCTGGAAACACCATATATTTT
TRBV4-2	TRBJ2-1	NA	17	NA	CASSRPDRSIPGNEQFF	TGTGCCAGCAGCCGCCCCGACAGAAGTATCCCAGGAAATGAGCAGTTCTTC
TRBV6-6	TRBJ1-2	once	16	NA	CASSYRGQGAGYGYTF	TGTGCCAGCAGTTACCGTGGGCAGGGAGCTGGCTATGGCTACACCTTC
TRBV5-1	TRBJ2-7	NA	16	TRBD2	CASSRGPRGGTYEQYF	TGCGCCAGCAGCCGCGGGCCGCGGGGGGGAACCTACGAGCAGTACTTC
TRBV7-9	TRBJ2-3	once	12	NA	CASSLSTDTQYF	TGTGCCAGCAGCTTAAGCACAGATACGCAGTATTTT
TRBV6-2/TRBV6-3	TRBJ2-7	NA	13	NA	CASNPGALYEQYF	TGTGCCAGCAACCCGGGGGCCCTCTACGAGCAGTACTTC
TRBV6-5	TRBJ1-1	NA	12	NA	CASRGRTTEAFF	TGTGCCAGCAGAGGCCGGACCACTGAAGCTTTCTTT
TRBV7-2	TRBJ2-5	NA	16	TRBD2	CASSLSRGGAQETQYF	TGTGCCAGCAGCTTAAGCCGCGGGGGAGCACAAGAGACCCAGTACTTC
TRBV13	TRBJ1-1	NA	13	NA	CASSLPGITEAFF	TGTGCCAGCAGCCTCCCAGGGATCACTGAAGCTTTCTTT
TRBV19	TRBJ1-5	NA	14	NA	CASTRGNRDQPQHF	TGTGCCAGTACCCGAGGAAACAGAGATCAGCCCCAGCATTTT
TRBV5-8	TRBJ2-5	NA	13	NA	CASSAQNQETQYF	TGTGCCAGCAGCGCACAGAATCAAGAGACCCAGTACTTC
TRBV3-1/TRBV3-2	TRBJ2-5	NA	12	TRBD2	CASSLRPGGWNF	TGTGCCAGCAGCCTAAGACCGGGGGGGTGGAACTTC
TRBV4-3	TRBJ2-7	NA	15	NA	CASSQEEGFPYEQYF	TGCGCCAGCAGCCAAGAAGAGGGCTTCCCTTACGAGCAGTACTTC
TRBV12-3/TRBV12-4	TRBJ2-5	NA	11	NA	CASSVAKTQYF	TGTGCCAGCTCGGTGGCGAAGACCCAGTACTTC
TRBV19	TRBJ1-1	NA	13	NA	CATLEGRGTEAFF	TGTGCCACTCTTGAGGGGCGCGGGACTGAAGCTTTCTTT
TRBV4-2	TRBJ1-2	NA	18	TRBD1	CASSQDRGQGAPGYGYTF	TGTGCCAGCAGCCAAGATCGAGGACAGGGGGCGCCGGGCTATGGCTACACCTTC
TRBV6-5	TRBJ1-5	NA	14	NA	CASSYGQGDQPQHF	TGTGCCAGCAGTTACGGGCAGGGAGACCAGCCCCAGCATTTT
TRBV19	TRBJ1-3	NA	12	NA	CASISPGNTIYF	TGTGCCAGTATCAGCCCTGGAAACACCATATATTTT
TRBV4-2	TRBJ2-2	NA	17	NA	CASSQEGSQRRGGELFF	TGTGCCAGCAGCCAAGAGGGCAGCCAACGTAGGGGCGGGGAGCTGTTTTTT
TRBV7-9	TRBJ1-1	once	14	NA	CASSLVRPNTEAFF	TGTGCCAGCAGCTTGGTCAGGCCGAACACTGAAGCTTTCTTT
TRBV3-1/TRBV3-2	TRBJ1-5	NA	12	NA	CASSQVQGPQHF	TGTGCCAGCAGCCAAGTGCAGGGGCCCCAGCATTTT
TRBV19	TRBJ1-2	NA	15	NA	CATGMRGGGDYGYTF	TGTGCCACCGGAATGCGGGGAGGGGGTGACTATGGCTACACCTTC
TRBV5-4	TRBJ2-3	NA	16	NA	CASSLGGVGAADTQYF	TGTGCCAGCAGCTTGGGAGGAGTGGGTGCTGCAGATACGCAGTATTTT
TRBV19	TRBJ1-4	NA	14	NA	CASSRGWGEEKLFF	TGTGCCAGTAGTCGGGGTTGGGGTGAAGAAAAACTGTTTTTT
TRBV5-1	TRBJ1-1	NA	18	TRBD1	CASSLGIPQGARSVEAFF	TGCGCCAGCAGCTTGGGAATCCCACAGGGGGCAAGGAGTGTTGAAGCTTTCTTT
TRBV6-5	TRBJ2-7	NA	13	NA	CASRRDWSREQYF	TGTGCCAGCAGGCGGGACTGGTCGAGGGAGCAGTACTTC
TRBV5-8	TRBJ2-7	NA	17	NA	CASSSRGGTASSYEQYF	TGTGCCAGCAGCTCAAGAGGGGGGACGGCAAGCTCCTACGAGCAGTACTTC
TRBV27	TRBJ2-3	NA	14	TRBD1	CASISQGASDTQYF	TGTGCCAGCATTAGTCAGGGGGCTTCAGATACGCAGTATTTT
TRBV30	TRBJ1-1	NA	14	NA	CAWSVWQMNTEAFF	TGTGCCTGGAGTGTGTGGCAGATGAACACTGAAGCTTTCTTT
TRBV5-5	TRBJ1-1	NA	11	NA	CASSLDGGAFF	TGTGCCAGCAGCTTGGACGGGGGAGCTTTCTTT
TRBV7-9	TRBJ1-1	NA	14	TRBD1	CASSFTGGLGEAFF	TGTGCCAGCAGCTTCACAGGGGGTCTAGGGGAAGCTTTCTTT
TRBV5-1	TRBJ2-7	once	14	TRBD2	CASSYTSGPYEQYF	TGCGCCAGCAGCTATACTAGCGGTCCCTACGAGCAGTACTTC
TRBV3-1/TRBV3-2	TRBJ1-2	few	15	TRBD1	CASSQDDRTGYGYTF	TGTGCCAGCAGCCAAGATGATAGGACAGGCTATGGCTACACCTTC
TRBV12-3/TRBV12-4	TRBJ1-1	NA	12	NA	CASGPGHTEAFF	TGTGCCAGCGGGCCAGGGCACACTGAAGCTTTCTTT